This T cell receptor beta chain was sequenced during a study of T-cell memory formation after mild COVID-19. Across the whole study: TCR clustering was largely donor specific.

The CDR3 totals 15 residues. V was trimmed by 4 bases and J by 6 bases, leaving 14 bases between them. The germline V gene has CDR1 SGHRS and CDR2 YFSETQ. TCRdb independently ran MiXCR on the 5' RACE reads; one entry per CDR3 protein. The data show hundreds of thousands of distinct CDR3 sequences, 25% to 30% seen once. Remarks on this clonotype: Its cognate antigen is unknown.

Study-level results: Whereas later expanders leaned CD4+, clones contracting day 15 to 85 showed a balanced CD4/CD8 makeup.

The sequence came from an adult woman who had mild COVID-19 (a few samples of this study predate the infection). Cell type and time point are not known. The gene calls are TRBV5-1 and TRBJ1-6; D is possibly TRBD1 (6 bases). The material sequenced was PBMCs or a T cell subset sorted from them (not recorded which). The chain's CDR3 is CASSNNRVGNSPLHF. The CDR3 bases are TGCGCCAGCAGCAATAACAGGGTCGGTAATTCACCCCTCCACTTT.